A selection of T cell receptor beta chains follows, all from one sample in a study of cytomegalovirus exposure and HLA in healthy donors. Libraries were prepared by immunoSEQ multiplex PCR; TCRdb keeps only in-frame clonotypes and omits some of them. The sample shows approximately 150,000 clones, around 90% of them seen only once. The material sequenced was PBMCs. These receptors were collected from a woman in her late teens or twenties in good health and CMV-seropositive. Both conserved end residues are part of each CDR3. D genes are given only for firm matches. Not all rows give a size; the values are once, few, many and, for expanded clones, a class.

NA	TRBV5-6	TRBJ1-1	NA	TGTGCCAGCAGCTTGCTCAGGGGCACTGAAGCTTTCTTT	CASSLLRGTEAFF
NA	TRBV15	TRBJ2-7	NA	TGTGCCACCAGATCTAGGACAGAGCAGTACTTC	CATRSRTEQYF
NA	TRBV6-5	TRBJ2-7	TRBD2	TGTGCCAGCAGACCGGGGGGGTCCACCTACGAGCAGTACTTC	CASRPGGSTYEQYF
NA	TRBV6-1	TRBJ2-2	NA	TGTGCCAGCAAAGGTAGACAGTTGACCGGGGAGCTGTTTTTT	CASKGRQLTGELFF
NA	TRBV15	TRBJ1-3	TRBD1	TGTGCCACCAGCAGGTCAGGGGGTACCTCGGGAAACACCATATATTTT	CATSRSGGTSGNTIYF
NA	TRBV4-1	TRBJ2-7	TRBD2	TGCGCCAGCAGCCCCGGGACTAGCGGGAGAAAAGTTGACTACGAGCAGTACTTC	CASSPGTSGRKVDYEQYF
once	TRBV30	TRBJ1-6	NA	TGTGCCTGGGTAGGTGGGGGGGACAATTCACCCCTCCACTTT	CAWVGGGDNSPLHF
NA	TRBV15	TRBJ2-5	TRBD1	TGTGCCACCAGCCTTTCAGACAGGGTAGGGGCCCAGTACTTC	CATSLSDRVGAQYF
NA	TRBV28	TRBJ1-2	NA	TGTGCCAGCAGTTTATTGGTTGGGGGCCCCCCCTATGGCTACACCTTC	CASSLLVGGPPYGYTF
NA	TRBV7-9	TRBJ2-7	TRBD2	TGTGCCAGCAGCTTAATGGCGGGAGGGCTCTACGAGCAGTACTTC	CASSLMAGGLYEQYF
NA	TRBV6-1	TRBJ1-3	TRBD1	TGTGCCAGCAGCCTCACAGGGGGCGGAAACACCATATATTTT	CASSLTGGGNTIYF
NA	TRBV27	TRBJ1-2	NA	TGTGCCAGCAGTTTATCCGGGGACTATGGCTACACCTTC	CASSLSGDYGYTF
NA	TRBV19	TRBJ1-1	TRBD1	TGTGCCAGTAGTATCCTCAGGGGGCTCGAAACTGAAGCTTTCTTT	CASSILRGLETEAFF
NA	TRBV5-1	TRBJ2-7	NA	TGCGCCAGCAGCTTTACGGTCTCCTACGAGCAGTACTTC	CASSFTVSYEQYF
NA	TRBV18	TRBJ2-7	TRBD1	TGTGCCAGCTCACACAAGGGGACAGGGGGCGGCGAGCAGTACTTC	CASSHKGTGGGEQYF
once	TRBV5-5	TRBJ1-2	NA	TGTGCCAGCAGCTTGGCCGCACCGGCTAACTATGGCTACACCTTC	CASSLAAPANYGYTF
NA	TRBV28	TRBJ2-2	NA	TGTGCCAGCCGAACACGTTGGGAGCTGTTTTTT	CASRTRWELFF
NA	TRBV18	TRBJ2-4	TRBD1	TGTGCCAGCTCTCGAGCCCGGACAGGGGGCGGTGATAGGGCCAAAAACATTCAGTACTTC	CASSRARTGGGDRAKNIQYF
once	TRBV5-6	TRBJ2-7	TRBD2	TGTGCCACTGGATCCGGGGACTTAGCGGGAGCGAGCAGAAGCGAGCAGTACTTC	CATGSGDLAGASRSEQYF
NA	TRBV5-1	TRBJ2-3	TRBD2	TGCGCCAGCAGCTTGGCCCTAGCGGGGCCCACAGATACGCAGTATTTT	CASSLALAGPTDTQYF
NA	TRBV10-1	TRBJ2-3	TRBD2	TGCGCCAGCAGTGAGTCGGTAGCGGGGACCACAGATACGCAGTATTTT	CASSESVAGTTDTQYF
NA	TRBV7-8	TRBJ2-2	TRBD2	TGTGCCAGCAGCTTAGGGGGCGGGAGTCCGAACACCGGGGAGCTGTTTTTT	CASSLGGGSPNTGELFF